The present entry profiles one T cell receptor (beta chain) with its context. The data derive from a study of blood T cell repertoires in COVID-19. Study overall: Whether acute or convalescent, the COVID-19 samples came from the United States, Italy and Spain.

The CDR3 totals 16 residues. Germline V gives CDR1 MNHNY, CDR2 SVGAGI (reference sequence). Trimming cost V 0 bases and J 0 bases, with 9 bases left between them. Under the authors' procedure: Estimation of nucleated cell counts was performed using reference gene primer amplification. Produced via immunoSEQ multiplex PCR; TCRdb's table is partial and in-frame only. The D gene and trimming were derived from the DNA, and the V and J assignments and clone size from that table. Among approximately 200,000 clones, around 80% were seen once, and the ten largest hold approximately 5%. Sequencing input: peripheral blood. The receptor was isolated from a human donor in a cohort sampled during active COVID-19. The chain recombines TRBV6-6 with TRBJ1-5; D gene ambiguous. In DNA form, the CDR3 reads TGTGCCAGCAGTTACTCTGCCCAGTCTAGCAATCAGCCCCAGCATTTT. It yields the protein CASSYSAQSSNQPQHF.